This T cell receptor (beta chain) stems from a study of blood T cell repertoires in COVID-19. In the study overall: PBMCs, B-cell-depleted T cells, or T cells were the source of the cDNA or gDNA that made up the material.

Original processing notes: Researchers report that nucleated cell counts were estimated from reference gene primer amplification. Using immunoSEQ multiplex PCR, the repertoire was profiled, and TCRdb retains in-frame clones only, with some absent. V, J and clone size are taken as reported in that table, and D and trimming were inferred from the DNA itself. The sample consists of about 68,000 clones, 75% to 95% of them appearing once. The CDR3 spans 13 residues. Trimming stripped 6 bases from V and 10 bases from J, with 13 bases between. Germline CDR1 is MNHEY and CDR2 is SVGAGI. Seattle's enrolled individuals joined amid active infection and were then monitored longitudinally.

The source is a man between 35 and 55 years old with COVID-19, enrolled during active disease. The material sequenced was peripheral blood. The chain carries TRBV6-5 and TRBJ1-6; tentative D call: TRBD1 (5 bases). The chain's CDR3 is CASSPVQGSPLHF. For the CDR3, the DNA is TGTGCCAGCAGCCCCGTCCAGGGCTCACCCCTCCACTTT.